Below are 10 T cell receptor beta chains sequenced from a single sample in a study of shared clonotypes between healthy human individuals. TCRdb's copy holds only in-frame clones and misses some; the assay was immunoSEQ multiplex PCR. The sample contains 1.6 million or so clones, roughly 96% of which appear only once. Input material: naive CD4+ T cells sorted from blood. As for subset: CD45RA+ positively selected. The source is a man in his thirties or forties in good health.

V is TRBV25-1 and J is TRBJ2-3, with a possible D match to TRBD1 (6 bases). Trimming stripped 4 bases from V and 1 base from J, with 21 bases between. The germline V gene encodes CDR1 MGHDK and CDR2 SYGVNS. The CDR3 loop spans 18 amino acids. The CDR3 loop reads CASSGSVRGPRRTDTQYF. CDR3 bases: TGTGCCAGCAGTGGGTCGGTCAGGGGTCCCCGGCGCACAGATACGCAGTATTTT.

The chain links TRBV11-1 to TRBJ1-5; TRBD1 aligns across 9 bases. The CDR3 sequence is 15 residues long. CDR1 is SGHAT, CDR2 FQDESV, per germline (reference sequence). The ends lost 1 base at V and 5 bases at J; junction bases unmatched: 3. CDR3 protein: CASSLGRDRDQPQHF. As DNA, the CDR3 is TGTGCCAGCAGCTTAGGAAGGGACAGGGATCAGCCCCAGCATTTT.

The chain carries TRBV28 and TRBJ2-3, with D perhaps given as TRBD1 or TRBD2 (6 bases each). This CDR3 has 15 residues. Germline CDR1 MDHEN, CDR2 SYDVKM. V was clipped by 4 bases and J by 2 bases, with 13 bases between them. CDR3 bases: TGTGCCAGCAGTTCAGCCGGGGGCAACACAGATACGCAGTATTTT. This translates into CASSSAGGNTDTQYF.

The chain joins TRBV2 to TRBJ1-3; a possible D gene is TRBD1 (6 bases). Trimming cost V 2 bases and J 4 bases, with 15 bases left between them. Germline loops: CDR1 SNHLY, CDR2 FYNNEI. The CDR3 is 16 residues long. CDR3 DNA: TGTGCCAGCAGTGAATCCAGGACAGTTCCGGGAAACACCATATATTTT. As protein: CASSESRTVPGNTIYF. The variable domain in full, completed from reference TRBV2 and TRBJ1-3, reads EPEVTQTPSHQVTQMGQEVILRCVPISNHLYFYWYRQILGQKVEFLVSFYNNEISEKSEIFDDQFSVERPDGSNFTLKIRSTKLEDSAMYFCASSESRTVPGNTIYFGEGSWLTVV.

The chain carries TRBV4-2 and TRBJ2-5; TRBD1 is a possible D gene (7 bases). The CDR3 covers 15 residues. V lost 4 bases to trimming and J lost 3 bases, with 15 bases between them. The germline gives CDR1 LGHNA, CDR2 YNFKEQ. The CDR3 is CASSPKTGEEETQYF. The CDR3 DNA reads as TGTGCCAGCAGCCCTAAAACAGGGGAGGAAGAGACCCAGTACTTC.

This sequence joins TRBV29-1 and TRBJ2-5; 11 bases map to TRBD2. J gave up 3 bases and V 3 bases, and 3 bases lay outside the gene matches. The CDR3 has 14 amino acids. Germline values: CDR1 SQVTM, CDR2 ANQGSEA. The CDR3 DNA is TGCAGCGTTGATAGCGGGAGGGCCGAAGAGACCCAGTACTTC. Protein sequence: CSVDSGRAEETQYF.

The chain has TRBV2 and TRBJ2-3, with D possibly being TRBD2 (6 bases). CDR1 and CDR2 (germline): SNHLY, FYNNEI. This CDR3 is built from 14 residues. V lost 7 bases to trimming and J lost 5 bases, with 16 bases between them. The CDR3 nucleotides read TGTGCCAGCACCAGGGACTTCGGATTAGATACGCAGTATTTT. Protein product: CASTRDFGLDTQYF.

This sequence joins TRBV9 and TRBJ1-1, with unresolved D. Trimming stripped 7 bases from V and 5 bases from J, with 15 bases between. This CDR3 contains 13 residues. The germline gives CDR1 SGDLS, CDR2 YYNGEE. For the CDR3, the DNA is TGTGCCAGCTCCCCTCACGGCGGAACTGAAGCTTTCTTT. Its protein product is CASSPHGGTEAFF.

V and J are TRBV12-5 and TRBJ2-1; 7 bases agree with TRBD2. In germline, CDR1 is LGHNT, CDR2 FRNRAP. CDR3 size: 15 residues. With V trimmed by 4 bases and J by 0 bases, 3 bases remained unmatched. This chain's CDR3 is CASGWGGVSYNEQFF. In DNA, the CDR3 is TGTGCTAGTGGTTGGGGGGGTGTCTCCTACAATGAGCAGTTCTTC. Based on the CDR3 plus reference TRBV12-5 and TRBJ2-1, the full variable domain is DARVTQTPRHKVTEMGQEVTMRCQPILGHNTVFWYRQTMMQGLELLAYFRNRAPLDDSGMPKDRFSAEMPDATLATLKIQPSEPRDSAVYFCASGWGGVSYNEQFFGPGTRLTVL.

V gene TRBV7-6 combines with J gene TRBJ2-5, with TRBD1 matching over 8 bases. V trimming: 1 base; J trimming: 5 bases; junction bases outside the gene matches: 3. CDR1 is SGHVS and CDR2 is FNYEAQ in the germline V gene. This CDR3 has 14 residues. CDR3 in amino acids: CASSLDSGGETQYF. As DNA, the CDR3 is TGTGCCAGCAGCTTAGATTCAGGGGGCGAGACCCAGTACTTC.